The next 11 T cell receptor beta chains were all read from a single sample in a study of cytomegalovirus exposure and HLA in healthy donors. The PCR used 60 Vbeta and 13 Jbeta primers. Assay: immunoSEQ multiplex PCR; the TCRdb copy retains only in-frame clones and omits some. Listed are tens of thousands of clones; around 7.4% falls within the top ten. Sequencing input: PBMCs. These receptor sequences come from a male donor in good health and CMV-seronegative.

This sequence joins TRBV30 and TRBJ2-7; unclear D gene. CDR1 is GTSNPN, CDR2 SVGIG, per germline (reference sequence). V was trimmed by 5 bases and J by 3 bases, leaving 11 bases between them. There are 12 residues in the CDR3. CDR3 DNA: TGTGCCTGGGGGCCCCAAAACTACGAGCAGTACTTC. It specifies CAWGPQNYEQYF.

The chain combines TRBV7-2 with TRBJ2-7, with D hard to call. Trimming shortened V by 4 bases and J by 7 bases, and 11 bases separated the two germline ends. The CDR3 is 12 residues long. The germline gives CDR1 SGHTA, CDR2 FQGNSA. The CDR3 spells CASSYGPGEQYF. The CDR3 coding sequence is TGTGCCAGCAGCTATGGTCCAGGAGAGCAGTACTTC. The variable domain in full, completed from reference TRBV7-2 and TRBJ2-7, reads GAGVSQSPSNKVTEKGKDVELRCDPISGHTALYWYRQSLGQGLEFLIYFQGNSAPDKSGLPSDRFSAERTGGSVSTLTIQRTQQEDSAVYLCASSYGPGEQYFGPGTRLTVT.

The chain has TRBV7-6 and TRBJ2-7; TRBD2 agrees at 7 bases. There are 18 residues in the CDR3. The V segment lost 5 bases and the J segment 3 bases; nucleotides outside the gene matches: 19. Germline CDR1 SGHVS, CDR2 FNYEAQ. The chain's CDR3 is CASSALIPRGSGYYEQYF. The CDR3 DNA reads TGTGCCAGCAGCGCCCTAATCCCCCGGGGTAGCGGGTACTACGAGCAGTACTTC. Looking up the rest from reference TRBV7-6 and TRBJ2-7 gives the full variable domain: GAGVSQSPRYKVTKRGQDVALRCDPISGHVSLYWYRQALGQGPEFLTYFNYEAQQDKSGLPNDRFSAERPEGSISTLTIQRTEQRDSAMYRCASSALIPRGSGYYEQYFGPGTRLTVT.

The CDR3 nucleotides are TGCAGTGCCCAGGCCTCCAGGGGGGCTTTCTTT. Translated, it gives CSAQASRGAFF. This sequence joins TRBV20-1 and TRBJ1-1; the match to TRBD1 covers 7 bases. The CDR3 covers 11 residues. After removal of 6 bases from V and 11 bases from J, the junction contained 9 bases not matched to a gene. CDR1 and CDR2 (germline): DFQATT, SNEGSKA (reference sequence).

The chain couples TRBV19 to TRBJ2-2; tentatively, D is TRBD2 (7 bases). V shed 5 bases and J shed 0 bases, with 10 bases lying between them. The length of the CDR3 is 15 residues. Looked up from germline, CDR1 is LNHDA and CDR2 is SQIVND (reference sequence). The DNA of the CDR3 is TGTGCCAGTAGTGGGAGGGGGGCGAACACCGGGGAGCTGTTTTTT. It translates to CASSGRGANTGELFF.

The J gene is TRBJ2-1, the V gene TRBV28, with 9 bases identical to TRBD2. Trimming cost V 5 bases and J 4 bases; bases outside gene matches: 6. Germline CDR1 and CDR2: MDHEN and SYDVKM. The CDR3 totals 15 residues. The CDR3 bases are TGTGCCAGCAGTCCCCTAGCGGGATCTTACAATGAGCAGTTCTTC. Its protein product is CASSPLAGSYNEQFF.

The rearrangement joins TRBV11-2 to TRBJ2-7, with 7 bases aligning to TRBD2. Trimming cost V 1 base and J 0 bases; bases outside gene matches: 6. The CDR3 loop spans 16 amino acids. Germline CDR1 SGHAT, CDR2 FQNNGV. CDR3 DNA: TGTGCCAGCAGCTTAGCCGGACTAGGAAGCTCCTACGAGCAGTACTTC. Its translation is CASSLAGLGSSYEQYF.

This chain joins TRBV7-6 and TRBJ2-5; D is ambiguous. The CDR3 is made up of 18 amino acids. Germline CDR1 and CDR2: SGHVS and FNYEAQ. The ends were cut back, 2 bases at V and 5 bases at J, with 24 bases in the middle. The CDR3 bases are TGTGCCAGCAGCTTACTGGCCGCAGATTTTGCACTTAGCGAGACCCAGTACTTC. It codes for CASSLLAADFALSETQYF.

The chain combines TRBV29-1 with TRBJ2-7; the match to TRBD1 covers 7 bases. CDR1 and CDR2 from the germline V gene are SQVTM and ANQGSEA. The CDR3 consists of 14 residues. The V and J ends lost 3 bases and 6 bases, in that order; junction bases with no gene match: 11. For the CDR3, the DNA is TGCAGCGTTGAGGGGGACAGACAGGCCGGCGAGCAGTACTTC. Encoded protein: CSVEGDRQAGEQYF.

The genes are TRBV6-5 and TRBJ2-3; possible D gene TRBD2, 6 bases. The CDR3 has 14 amino acids. Germline-derived CDR1 and CDR2 are MNHEY and SVGAGI. V lost 8 bases to trimming and J lost 8 bases, with 20 bases between them. For the CDR3, the DNA is TGTGCCAGCGGCCGGGGCAGGGAGGTCGGTACGCAGTATTTT. Translation: CASGRGREVGTQYF.

The chain is built from TRBV19 and TRBJ1-2; 8 bases agree with TRBD1. V lost 4 bases, J lost 5 bases, and 9 bases stayed unmatched. Looked up from germline, CDR1 is LNHDA and CDR2 is SQIVND (reference sequence). This CDR3 region has 15 residues. The CDR3 bases are TGTGCCAGTAGTAATCTCAGACAGGGGCGGTATGGCTACACCTTC. Translating it yields CASSNLRQGRYGYTF.